This paragraph reports one T cell receptor (beta chain). This clone has more than one count but fewer than ten. The antigen it recognizes is unknown. Base qualities are missing; no much larger clone stands one base away. The entry originates in a study of cytomegalovirus exposure and HLA in healthy donors (dated by TCRdb to the late 2010s). The study in broad terms: According to an earlier analysis of around 600 of the donors, about 170 million T cells yielded roughly 110 million unique TCR beta sequences and more than 250 Gb of sequence data. Roughly 300 gigabases of sequencing data and tens of millions of unique TCR sequences were included in an early release covering roughly 600 HLA-typed donors. The genetic ancestry cluster associated with self-reported Caucasian donors included over 65% of the 300 to 400 genotyped donors. The study was designed to test whether signatures of past pathogen exposure could be identified by cataloging public T cell receptors. The T cell repertoires of around 730 subjects were profiled by immunosequencing and related to cytomegalovirus serostatus. A separate validation cohort of approximately 120 different subjects was used in addition to the 666-subject first cohort. To predict cytomegalovirus infection status, the study brought together high-throughput TCR immunosequencing, statistical association of individual TCRs with disease status, and machine learning. In a later analysis, previously published TCR beta repertoires from 666 donors were re-analyzed and high-resolution HLA genotyping was added so that TCR occurrence patterns could be studied. In the later analysis, no new phenotypic data were used to find candidate immune exposures; instead, reliance was placed on TCR beta sequences and their occurrence across donors. In an earlier analysis of roughly 580 of the donors, high-throughput TCR beta sequencing was used to judge whether each TCR beta V gene segment behaved as functional or pseudogenic. Alongside the repertoire data, information on donor age, sex, ethnicity and CMV serostatus was compiled. In a later genetic analysis, genome-wide SNP genotypes for about three fifths of the 666 donors were used, and that subset was treated as a discovery cohort. Every discovery cohort repertoire had been produced on one sequencing platform. HLA typing covered class I and class II loci at four-digit resolution. Typing coverage varied by locus: roughly 629-640 donors for A, B, C, DRB1 and DQB1; more than 500 for DQA1; nearly 610 for DPA1; 450 to 480 for DPB1. Because of strong linkage in the cohort, roughly 5 DR-DQ haplotypes were treated as single units for association and clustering. Among 300 to 450 genotyped donors of the cohort, an average of roughly 240,000 unique TCR beta nucleotide sequences were sequenced per donor, 15% to 20% of them non-productive.

The germline ends are 21 bases apart after V is trimmed by 7 bases and J by 0 bases. Its CDR3 holds 17 amino acids, cysteine through phenylalanine. Only CDR3 DNA is held: 51 bases, read in frame from base 1. Taken from the germline V gene (reference sequence), the CDR1 and CDR2 loops are MNHEY and SMNVEV. The receptor library was made with the immunoSEQ multiplex PCR assay. The multiplex PCR relied on a mix of 60 forward primers for TCR Vbeta segments and 13 reverse primers for TCR Jbeta segments. A multiplex PCR assay on genomic DNA amplified the CDR3 region of rearranged TCR beta genes. The amplified TCR beta libraries were sequenced on the Illumina HiSeq System as 87-base-pair reads. On the authors' methods: Across the roughly 600 repertoires, a later analysis counted around 80 million unique TCR beta chains, some 11 million of which were shared by at least two donors. To remove PCR and sequencing errors, raw reads were error-corrected and collapsed into unique sequences using a nearest-neighbor algorithm that merged closely related sequences. To assign V, D and J gene segments, CDR3 sequences were aligned to IMGT reference sequences. For a sequence to be retained, a match of at least six nucleotides to both a V gene segment and a J gene segment was required. Rearrangements were called productive when the CDR3 lacked stop codons and stayed in frame with V and J; all others were non-productive. CDR3 was defined according to IMGT convention as the region running from the second conserved V-encoded cysteine to the conserved J-encoded phenylalanine. The earlier analysis of about 530 of the donors excluded any sequence lacking an unambiguous match to a single V gene segment. In an earlier analysis of several hundred of the donors, V segments were called functional above 56.7% productive rearrangements and were called segregating when the between-donor standard deviation exceeded 5%. A statistical classification framework was built for diagnosing cytomegalovirus status from the catalog of TCR beta chain sequences. In a later analysis, V and J genes were assigned by comparing TCR nucleotide sequences against IMGT/GENE-DB human TR gene sequences. Using the TCRdist pipeline, a later analysis assigned CDR3 sequences along with most-parsimonious VDJ recombination scenarios. In a later analysis, every TCR beta chain was defined by the combination of its CDR3 amino acid sequence and its V-gene family, and reads without a unique V-gene family were dropped. A later analysis removed 592 highly shared, low-generation-probability nucleotide sequences to deal with suspected cross-contamination and a sequencing artifact. In a later analysis, a clonal expansion index for each public chain was calculated from normalized within-repertoire ranks of inferred template counts. In a later analysis, generation probabilities were computed using a VDJ recombination model fitted to out-of-frame rearrangements, and the results were checked against IGoR. Hypergeometric tests were used in a later analysis to score TCR-TCR, TCR-HLA and TCR-CMV co-occurrence, with a repertoire-size bias correction applied to the TCR pairs. False discovery rates were estimated in a later analysis by permuting HLA or CMV assignments 20 times. A later analysis grouped co-occurring TCRs with DBSCAN, adding TCRdist sequence similarity when clustering within HLA-allele-positive subsets. Repertoires with fewer than 30,000 or more than 120,000 public chains were left out of co-occurrence clustering, as were five repertoires with anomalous nucleotide sharing. Not all clones reach the TCRdb copy of this immuneACCESS table, which keeps in-frame sequences only. Checked studies attribute under half of the gap to unresolved V genes and leave the rest unexplained. The V and J calls and clone size are taken from that table; D and trimming were inferred from the DNA. The sample yields approximately 120,000 clones; roughly four fifths were counted once. The ten largest clonotypes hold approximately 3.6% of the sample.

The cohort consisted of hundreds of healthy bone marrow donors. All cohort members were sampled while nominally healthy, although unrecorded immune exposures were likely present. The donor tested CMV seropositive and was one of the 289 seropositive cohort members. Each donor provided a peripheral blood sample, and peripheral blood mononuclear cells were used for TCR beta sequencing. Genomic DNA extraction from the blood cell samples was performed with the Qiagen DNeasy Blood Extraction Kit. General conclusions and limits of the study: According to a later analysis, parvovirus B19, influenza, CMV and Epstein-Barr virus appeared linked to several top co-occurrence clusters. A cluster of highly shared sequence variants was judged likely to be a technical artifact of the sequencing pipeline. Roughly uniform sequencing depth across donors was assumed in presence/absence analyses, although this assumption may not hold. In a later analysis, HLA-associated TCR beta chains were found to be more clonally expanded and to have lower generation probabilities than equally common non-associated chains. Roughly 17 rarely observed V segments, including chromosome 9 orphons, were excluded from the earlier analysis of almost 600 of the donors because counts were too low. Because the 87-base-pair reads could not distinguish some IMGT-functional V segments, including TRBV6-2 and TRBV6-3, those segments were excluded. When HLA alleles, especially DR and DQ, strongly co-occurred, attributing TCR associations to individual alleles was difficult. The only immune exposure information available for the cohort was CMV serostatus. In this cohort, only TCR beta chains were sequenced, and detectable features were limited by the absence of alpha or paired-chain data. A further reported finding was that TCR beta sequences accurately predicted the HLA-A and HLA-B alleles for most subjects in the first cohort. A later genetic analysis reported fewer N-insertions in productive TCRs among donors in an Asian-associated ancestry cluster than the roughly 700-donor mean. Most TCR sequences were seen in very few donors, while some public TCRs were found in many individuals. In a later analysis, most CMV-associated TCR beta chains were found to appear HLA-restricted, with HLA associations seemingly driven largely by CMV exposure. In an earlier analysis of over 550 of the donors, most TCR beta V segments were observed in productive rearrangements about 90% or about 30% of the time, broadly matching IMGT annotations. In a later genetic analysis, a missense DCLRE1C variant was associated with V-gene and J-gene trimming of TCR beta chains, and the association was replicated in an independent cohort. A later analysis found that TCR association rates varied across HLA loci, with DRB1 alleles showing the most associated TCRs and HLA-C alleles the fewest. The authors suggested that the approach could potentially be generalized to other disease states and immunological phenotypes. A few of the identified cytomegalovirus-associated TCR beta chains were confirmed in vitro to be specific for cytomegalovirus antigens. The classifier was reported to diagnose cytomegalovirus status with high specificity and sensitivity in both the original and validation cohorts. HLA typing was unavailable for some donors at each locus, so association tests used only the typed subset. In a later analysis, some 17,000 TCR beta sequences were associated with specific HLA alleles at a false discovery rate of 0.05. Correlated functional status among segregating V segments might reflect linkage disequilibrium, but an unknown experimental factor could not be ruled out. A total of fewer than 200 TCR beta chains were listed by the study as associated with cytomegalovirus.

Sequenced material: PBMCs. The receptor chain draws on TRBV27 and TRBJ1-1; TRBD1 is perhaps the D gene, given 5 matching bases. The origin of this receptor is a woman in her thirties or forties in good health and CMV-seropositive. The bases are TGTGCCAGCAAGCCGAGACAGCGACTCACGGTGAACACTGAAGCTTTCTTT. This codes for CASKPRQRLTVNTEAFF.